A single sample gave rise to the 27 T cell receptor beta chains below, sequenced in a study of identical twins. A single record per CDR3 protein comes from TCRdb applying MiXCR to the 5' RACE reads. Seen here are around 530,000 distinct CDR3 sequences, roughly 15% observed once, and the top ten hold roughly 0.43%. This sample also belongs to another study, concerning yellow fever vaccine responses in identical twins.

The sequencing sample was made of CD4+ T cells sorted from blood. The source of these receptors is a woman between 18 and 30 years old in good health.

This chain uses TRBV5-1 with TRBJ2-5; D call uncertain. This CDR3 has 15 residues. Trimming removed 0 bases at V and 1 base at J, with 10 bases between. Germline loops: CDR1 SGHRS, CDR2 YFSETQ. The CDR3 nucleotides are TGCGCCAGCAGCTTGGAACCCGTCAGCCAAGAGACCCAGTACTTC. Amino acid sequence: CASSLEPVSQETQYF.

The chain recombines TRBV11-1 with TRBJ2-3; D is possibly TRBD2 (6 bases). Germline V lookup: CDR1 SGHAT, CDR2 FQDESV (reference sequence). This CDR3 comprises 18 residues. The V end lost 3 bases, the J end lost 1 base, and 20 bases lay between the germline ends. The CDR3 nucleotides are TGTGCCAGCAGCTTTTGGAGTCCCCTAGCGTCGCGCACAGATACGCAGTATTTT. It codes for CASSFWSPLASRTDTQYF.

The chain carries TRBV7-7 and TRBJ2-5; D possibly uses TRBD1 or TRBD2 (5 bases each). V lost 3 bases and J 0 bases, leaving 11 bases between the germline ends. This CDR3 contains 15 residues. Germline V gene data show CDR1 as SSHAT and CDR2 as FNYEAQ (reference sequence). In DNA, the CDR3 is TGTGCCAGCAGCTTTCCGGGACCCTACCAAGAGACCCAGTACTTC. Translation: CASSFPGPYQETQYF.

In this sample, this clonotype turned up a few times. As DNA, the CDR3 is TGTGCCAGCATCAGGGGCGGGACAGCTAACACTGAAGCTTTCTTT. Encoded protein: CASIRGGTANTEAFF. V usage is TRBV6-2 or TRBV6-3 and J usage is TRBJ1-1; 7 bases fit TRBD1. CDR3 size: 15 residues. V shed 7 bases and J 2 bases; nucleotides not matched to a gene: 10. The germline V gene encodes CDR1 MNHEY and CDR2 SVGEGT.

The rearrangement uses TRBV15 and TRBJ2-3; TRBD2 aligns across 11 bases. V shed 1 base, J shed 4 bases, and the junction held 13 bases outside the gene matches. Germline V gene lookup returns CDR1 LNHNV and CDR2 YYDKDF (reference sequence). This CDR3 is built from 19 residues. The CDR3 DNA reads as TGTGCCACCAGCAGAGGTGGGACTAGCGGAACGAGTAGGGCAGATACGCAGTATTTT. Protein: CATSRGGTSGTSRADTQYF.

The chain is built from TRBV20-1 and TRBJ1-3; no clear D. V lost 1 base and J 7 bases, leaving 11 bases between the germline ends. The CDR3 sequence is 13 residues long. Looked up from germline, CDR1 is DFQATT and CDR2 is SNEGSKA (reference sequence). The CDR3 region has the DNA TGCAGTGCTAGAGCGGAATTTGGGAACACCATATATTTT. This encodes CSARAEFGNTIYF.

This clonotype has a count of ten or more. The J gene is TRBJ2-7, the V gene TRBV12-3 or TRBV12-4, with TRBD2 identical over 7 bases. There are 15 residues in the CDR3. Losses at the gene ends were 7 bases for V and 1 base for J; bases not matched to a gene: 10. CDR3 coding DNA: TGTGCCAGCACCAAGGGGCTAGCGGCTTCCTACGAGCAGTACTTC. This translates into CASTKGLAASYEQYF.

V and J are TRBV10-3 and TRBJ1-5; 11 bases align to TRBD1. Germline-derived CDR1 and CDR2 are ENHRY and SYGVKD. V was pared by 2 bases and J by 6 bases, with 3 bases of the junction left unmatched. This CDR3 contains 15 residues. CDR3 sequence: CAISERTGGVQPQHF. In DNA, the CDR3 is TGTGCCATCAGTGAGAGGACAGGGGGCGTTCAGCCCCAGCATTTT.

The chain combines TRBV27 with TRBJ2-3, with D possibly being TRBD1 (6 bases). The germline V gene has CDR1 MNHEY and CDR2 SMNVEV (reference sequence). V gave up 4 bases and J gave up 0 bases, with 8 bases separating them. This CDR3 region has 14 residues. CDR3 loop: CASSWDISTDTQYF. DNA of the CDR3: TGTGCCAGCAGTTGGGACATTAGCACAGATACGCAGTATTTT.

This clonotype was counted ten times or more. This chain uses TRBV2 with TRBJ2-7; 7 nucleotides match TRBD1. Germline CDR1 and CDR2: SNHLY and FYNNEI. The V gene end was trimmed by 7 bases and the J gene end by 0 bases; junction bases not matched to a gene: 3. The CDR3 consists of 13 residues. CDR3 coding DNA: TGTGCCAGCAAGGACAGGAGCTCCTACGAGCAGTACTTC. This translates into CASKDRSSYEQYF.

This clonotype was detected many times. The chain has TRBV14 and TRBJ1-2; D is perhaps TRBD1 (6 bases). Trimming pared 7 bases from V and 8 bases from J, leaving 14 bases between. CDR3 length: 12 residues. Germline V gene data show CDR1 as SGHDN and CDR2 as FVKESK. CDR3 bases: TGTGCCAGCACCAAAGGGGGGAGAGGCTACACCTTC. It translates to CASTKGGRGYTF. Full variable domain (missing parts from reference TRBV14 and TRBJ1-2): EAGVTQFPSHSVIEKGQTVTLRCDPISGHDNLYWYRRVMGKEIKFLLHFVKESKQDESGMPNNRFLAERTGGTYSTLKVQPAELEDSGVYFCASTKGGRGYTFGSGTRLTVV.

This clonotype appeared a few times. The rearrangement uses TRBV29-1 and TRBJ2-5, with 14 bases aligning to TRBD2. The CDR3 extends over 13 amino acids. V trimming: 7 bases; J trimming: 7 bases; junction bases outside the gene matches: 5. Germline V gene data show CDR1 as SQVTM and CDR2 as ANQGSEA. The CDR3 region is CSARLAGGVTQYF. CDR3 coding DNA: TGCAGCGCGCGACTAGCGGGGGGGGTGACCCAGTACTTC.

V gene TRBV20-1 combines with J gene TRBJ2-2; the D gene could be TRBD1 or TRBD2 (5 bases each). The CDR3 is 14 residues long. Trimming cost V 0 bases and J 6 bases, with 11 bases left between them. Germline CDR1 reads DFQATT; CDR2 reads SNEGSKA (reference sequence). As DNA, the CDR3 is TGCAGTGCTAGAGATGAGGGGAAGGCCGGGGAGCTGTTTTTT. It yields the protein CSARDEGKAGELFF.

This clonotype has ten or more counts. The chain couples TRBV12-3 or TRBV12-4 to TRBJ1-6, with 8 bases aligning to TRBD1. The CDR3 covers 13 residues. Trimming removed 5 bases from V and 9 bases from J; junction bases left unmatched: 3. The CDR3 loop reads CASSRTGSSPLHF. The CDR3 DNA follows: TGTGCCAGCAGTCGGACAGGGTCTTCACCCCTCCACTTT.

This clonotype was detected a few times. The chain is built from TRBV11-2 and TRBJ2-3, with 11 nucleotides matching TRBD2. Germline CDR1 reads SGHAT; CDR2 reads FQNNGV. The CDR3 is made up of 17 amino acids. J was trimmed by 1 base and V by 3 bases; bases with no gene match: 6. CDR3 DNA: TGTGCCAGCAGCTTGGCTAGCGGGAGGAGGGGCACAGATACGCAGTATTTT. This codes for CASSLASGRRGTDTQYF.

This clonotype came up a few times. This chain uses TRBV6-5 with TRBJ2-1, with TRBD1 identical over 9 bases. The junction had 8 bases not matched to a gene; V was cut back by 2 bases and J by 6 bases. Germline loops: CDR1 MNHEY, CDR2 SVGAGI. The CDR3 sequence is 16 residues long. CDR3 sequence (DNA): TGTGCCAGCAGTTACGTAGGGACAGGGTTACGCAATGAGCAGTTCTTC. Protein product: CASSYVGTGLRNEQFF.

The chain carries TRBV3-1 and TRBJ2-1; D ambiguous. Germline loops: CDR1 LGHDT, CDR2 YNNKEL (reference sequence). Between the trimmed V and J ends, which lost 4 bases and 5 bases, there was a span of 18 bases. The CDR3 is 16 amino acids. CDR3 sequence (DNA): TGTGCCAGCAGCCTAGTGTTAAGGTCCAGAAACAATGAGCAGTTCTTC. This sequence encodes CASSLVLRSRNNEQFF.

The chain joins TRBV20-1 to TRBJ2-1; possible D gene TRBD1, 6 bases. The CDR3 consists of 15 residues. Trimming shortened V by 1 base and J by 8 bases, and 18 bases separated the two germline ends. The germline gives CDR1 DFQATT, CDR2 SNEGSKA (reference sequence). Here the CDR3 DNA reads TGCAGTGCTAGAGTAGACAGGTCGATTTTCCATGAGCAGTTCTTC. This gives the protein CSARVDRSIFHEQFF.

Many counts were recorded for this clonotype. This CDR3 reads CSVRTGSYNEQFF. CDR3 DNA sequence: TGCAGCGTCCGGACTGGCTCCTACAATGAGCAGTTCTTC. V usage is TRBV29-1 and J usage is TRBJ2-1, with D possibly TRBD2 on 5 matching bases. V lost 6 bases, J lost 0 bases, and 9 bases lay in between. This CDR3 is 13 amino acids long. Germline assignment: CDR1 SQVTM and CDR2 ANQGSEA.

This clonotype was counted at least ten times. The chain employs TRBV3-1 and TRBJ1-1; D is undetermined. From germline, CDR1 is LGHDT and CDR2 YNNKEL (reference sequence). The CDR3 runs 14 residues. V was clipped by 1 base and J by 1 base, with 7 bases between them. CDR3 nucleotide sequence: TGTGCCAGCAGCCAAGGGCGGAAGAACACTGAAGCTTTCTTT. It translates to CASSQGRKNTEAFF.

This clonotype was seen more than once but under ten times. This sequence joins TRBV20-1 and TRBJ1-1, with 7 bases aligning to TRBD1. Germline V CDR1 and CDR2: DFQATT, SNEGSKA (reference sequence). The CDR3 runs 12 residues. With 5 bases clipped from V and 7 bases from J, the junction kept 7 bases outside the gene matches. CDR3 region: CSAAGQVIEAFF. For the CDR3, the DNA is TGCAGTGCTGCCGGACAGGTAATTGAAGCTTTCTTT.

The chain has TRBV7-9 and TRBJ1-2; D unclear. CDR1 and CDR2 (germline): SEHNR, FQNEAQ (reference sequence). Trimming stripped 5 bases from V and 3 bases from J, with 16 bases between. The CDR3 has 15 amino acids. CDR3 residues: CASSQSPRADYGYTF. CDR3 nucleotide sequence: TGTGCCAGCAGCCAGAGTCCGAGGGCCGACTATGGCTACACCTTC.

This clonotype was found a few times. V gene TRBV12-5 combines with J gene TRBJ2-3, with TRBD2 matching 13 bases. CDR3 length: 15 amino acids. Germline values: CDR1 LGHNT, CDR2 FRNRAP. Germline trimming cut 1 base from V and 5 bases from J; bases unmatched to any gene: 0. CDR3 sequence: CASGLGTSGRDTQYF. The CDR3 nucleotides read TGTGCTAGTGGTTTGGGGACTAGCGGGAGAGATACGCAGTATTTT.

The chain couples TRBV7-2 to TRBJ2-7; D might be TRBD1 or TRBD2, each matching 5 bases. CDR1 and CDR2 (germline): SGHTA, FQGNSA. This CDR3 spans 13 amino acids. V lost 2 bases to trimming and J lost 6 bases, with 11 bases between them. As DNA, the CDR3 is TGTGCCAGCAGCTTATGGTCCGGGGCCGAGCAGTACGTC. It encodes CASSLWSGAEQYV.

The chain couples TRBV11-2 to TRBJ2-4; D possibly matches TRBD1 or TRBD2 (6 bases each). Between the trimmed V and J ends, which lost 4 bases and 0 bases, there was a span of 22 bases. Germline loops: CDR1 SGHAT, CDR2 FQNNGV. The CDR3 length is 19 residues. The CDR3 protein is CASSSPRGVGISAKNIQYF. The CDR3 bases are TGTGCCAGCAGCTCCCCTAGGGGGGTGGGGATCTCAGCCAAAAACATTCAGTACTTC.

This clonotype was seen repeatedly, ten times or more. The DNA for the CDR3 is TGTGCCAGCAGCGGTTCAGCGAACACCGGGGAGCTGTTTTTT. This sequence encodes CASSGSANTGELFF. The V gene is TRBV14, the J gene TRBJ2-2; no clear D gene. The germline gives CDR1 SGHDN, CDR2 FVKESK. The CDR3 extends over 14 amino acids. V gave up 5 bases and J gave up 0 bases, with 7 bases separating them.

The chain combines TRBV11-2 with TRBJ1-1; 8 bases map to TRBD1. Germline V gene sequence: CDR1 SGHAT, CDR2 FQNNGV. With V trimmed by 11 bases and J by 5 bases, 13 bases remained unmatched. CDR3 length: 14 residues. The CDR3 protein is CADRGSFPGTEAFF. Here the CDR3 DNA reads TGTGCCGACAGGGGCTCATTTCCAGGTACTGAAGCTTTCTTT.